This TCR beta chain was retrieved from a study of blood T cell repertoires in COVID-19. Original methodology: The assay estimated nucleated cells by amplifying reference gene primers. The repertoire was sequenced with immunoSEQ multiplex PCR; TCRdb's copy has only in-frame clones and lacks some. The D gene and trimming were derived from the DNA, and the V and J assignments and clone size from that table. The sample has roughly 200,000 clones, 80% seen once. Trimming removed 3 bases from V and 5 bases from J; junction bases left unmatched: 2. Germline lookup yields CDR1 LGHNA and CDR2 YNFKEQ. The CDR3 consists of 15 residues.

The rearrangement uses TRBV4-2 and TRBJ2-5; 14 bases are shared with TRBD2. The TCR originated in a man aged 55 to 70 with acute or convalescent COVID-19. The sample comprised peripheral blood. CDR3 coding DNA: TGTGCCAGCAGCCACGGGACTAGCGGGGGTGAGACCCAGTACTTC. Translated: CASSHGTSGGETQYF.